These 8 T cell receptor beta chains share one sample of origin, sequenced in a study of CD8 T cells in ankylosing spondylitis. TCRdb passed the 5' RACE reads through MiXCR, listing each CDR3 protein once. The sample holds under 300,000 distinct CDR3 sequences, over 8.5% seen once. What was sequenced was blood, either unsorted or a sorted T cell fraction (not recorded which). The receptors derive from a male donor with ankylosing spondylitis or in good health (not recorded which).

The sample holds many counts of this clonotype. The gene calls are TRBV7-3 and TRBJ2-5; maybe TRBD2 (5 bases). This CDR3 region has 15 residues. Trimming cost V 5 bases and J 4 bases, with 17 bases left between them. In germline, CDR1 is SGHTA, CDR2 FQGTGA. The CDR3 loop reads CASSLTNARGETQYF. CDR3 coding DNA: TGTGCCAGCAGCCTCACCAACGCCCGGGGAGAGACCCAGTACTTC.

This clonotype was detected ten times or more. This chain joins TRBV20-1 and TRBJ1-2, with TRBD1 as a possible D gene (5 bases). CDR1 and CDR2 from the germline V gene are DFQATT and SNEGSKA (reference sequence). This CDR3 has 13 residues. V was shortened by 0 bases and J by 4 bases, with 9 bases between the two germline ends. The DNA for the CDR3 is TGCAGTGCTAGAGATGGACAAACCTATGGCTACACCTTC. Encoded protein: CSARDGQTYGYTF.

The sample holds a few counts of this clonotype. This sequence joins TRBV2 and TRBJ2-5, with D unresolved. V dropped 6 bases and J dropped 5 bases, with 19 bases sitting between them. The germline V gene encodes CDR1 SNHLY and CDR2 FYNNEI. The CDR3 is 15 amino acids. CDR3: CASRLGPRNGETQYF. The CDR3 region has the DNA TGTGCCAGCAGGTTAGGGCCGCGTAATGGGGAGACCCAGTACTTC.

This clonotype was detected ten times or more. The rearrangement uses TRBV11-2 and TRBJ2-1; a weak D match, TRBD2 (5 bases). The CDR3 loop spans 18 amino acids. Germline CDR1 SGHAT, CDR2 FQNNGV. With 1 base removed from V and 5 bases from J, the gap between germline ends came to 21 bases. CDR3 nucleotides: TGTGCCAGCAGCTTAGTTTACGCCCATTGGACTTCCCACAATGAGCAGTTCTTC. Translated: CASSLVYAHWTSHNEQFF.

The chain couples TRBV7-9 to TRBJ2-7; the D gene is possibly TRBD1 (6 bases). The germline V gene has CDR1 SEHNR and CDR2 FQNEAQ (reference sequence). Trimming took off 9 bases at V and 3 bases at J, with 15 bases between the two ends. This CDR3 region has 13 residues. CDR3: CARSPGQNYEQYF. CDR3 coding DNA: TGTGCCAGGAGCCCTGGACAGAACTACGAGCAGTACTTC.

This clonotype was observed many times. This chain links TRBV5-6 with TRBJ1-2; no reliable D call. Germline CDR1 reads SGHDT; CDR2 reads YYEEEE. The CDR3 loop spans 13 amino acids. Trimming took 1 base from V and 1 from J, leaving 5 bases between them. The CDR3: CASSLWGNYGYTF. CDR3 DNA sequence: TGTGCCAGCAGCTTGTGGGGTAACTATGGCTACACCTTC.

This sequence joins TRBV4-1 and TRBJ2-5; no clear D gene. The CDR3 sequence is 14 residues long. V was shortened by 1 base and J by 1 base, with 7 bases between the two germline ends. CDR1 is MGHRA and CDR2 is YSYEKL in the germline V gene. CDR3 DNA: TGCGCCAGCAGCCAAGTTGACGGCCAAGAGACCCAGTACTTC. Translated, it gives CASSQVDGQETQYF.

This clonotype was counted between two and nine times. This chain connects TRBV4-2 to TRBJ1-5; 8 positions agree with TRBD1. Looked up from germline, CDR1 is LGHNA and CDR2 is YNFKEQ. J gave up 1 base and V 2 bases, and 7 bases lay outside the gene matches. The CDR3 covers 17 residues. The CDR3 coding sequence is TGTGCCAGCAGCCAAAACCCACAGGGGGAAAGCAATCAGCCCCAGCATTTT. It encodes CASSQNPQGESNQPQHF.